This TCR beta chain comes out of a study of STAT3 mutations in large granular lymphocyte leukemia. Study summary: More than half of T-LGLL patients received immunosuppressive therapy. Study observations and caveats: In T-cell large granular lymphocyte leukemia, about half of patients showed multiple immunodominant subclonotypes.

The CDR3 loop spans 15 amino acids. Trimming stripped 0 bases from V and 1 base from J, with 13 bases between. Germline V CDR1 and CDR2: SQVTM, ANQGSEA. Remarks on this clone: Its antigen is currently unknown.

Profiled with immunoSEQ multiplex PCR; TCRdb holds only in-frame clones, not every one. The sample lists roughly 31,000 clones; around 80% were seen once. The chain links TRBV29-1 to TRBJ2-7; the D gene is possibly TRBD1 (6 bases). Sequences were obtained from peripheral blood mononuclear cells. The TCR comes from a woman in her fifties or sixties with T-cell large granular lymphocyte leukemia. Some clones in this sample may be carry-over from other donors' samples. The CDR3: CSVEDPRGLSYEQYF. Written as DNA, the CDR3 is TGCAGCGTTGAAGATCCTAGGGGGTTATCCTACGAGCAGTACTTC.